These T cell receptor beta chains were read from a single sample in a study of shared clonotypes between healthy human individuals. Only in-frame clones appear in the TCRdb table, and some are missing; sequencing was by immunoSEQ multiplex PCR. Here the sample spans 550,000 to 800,000 clones, about 74% being singletons. Source material: memory CD4+ T cells sorted from blood. The receptor set was obtained from a woman aged 25 to 39 in good health. Each CDR3 is given with its conserved first and last residue. D genes are given only for firm matches. Some rows mark clone size as missing; the rest say once, few, many or name a class of expanded clone.

abundance: NA; v_gene: TRBV9; d_gene: NA; j_gene: TRBJ2-2; CDR3nt: TGTGCCAGCAGCGTACACAGGGGAGGGGTAGGCCTGCCCACCGGGGAGCTGTTTTTT; CDR3aa: CASSVHRGGVGLPTGELFF
abundance: NA; v_gene: TRBV19; d_gene: TRBD2; j_gene: TRBJ2-1; CDR3nt: TGTGCCAGTAGTAGCGGGAGGGGCTCCTACAATGAGCAGTTCTTC; CDR3aa: CASSSGRGSYNEQFF
abundance: few; v_gene: TRBV5-5; d_gene: NA; j_gene: TRBJ1-2; CDR3nt: TGTGCCAGCAGCTTGGTGGTACAGGCTAACTATGGCTACACCTTC; CDR3aa: CASSLVVQANYGYTF
abundance: NA; v_gene: TRBV7-8; d_gene: TRBD2; j_gene: TRBJ2-5; CDR3nt: TGTGCCAGCAGCTTGGGGCGCGGGAGGGGGCTCGGGACCCAGTACTTC; CDR3aa: CASSLGRGRGLGTQYF
abundance: NA; v_gene: TRBV28; d_gene: NA; j_gene: TRBJ1-1; CDR3nt: TGTGCCAGCACCCCCGGAGTGATCACTGAAGCTTTCTTT; CDR3aa: CASTPGVITEAFF
abundance: NA; v_gene: TRBV2; d_gene: TRBD2; j_gene: TRBJ2-3; CDR3nt: TGTGCCAGCAGTCCGGGACTAGCGGGAGGAGATACGCAGTATTTT; CDR3aa: CASSPGLAGGDTQYF
abundance: NA; v_gene: TRBV5-1; d_gene: NA; j_gene: TRBJ1-4; CDR3nt: TGCGCCAGCAGCTTGGCCTCATATGAAAAACTGTTTTTT; CDR3aa: CASSLASYEKLFF
abundance: NA; v_gene: TRBV11-2; d_gene: NA; j_gene: TRBJ2-1; CDR3nt: TGTGCCAGCAGCTTCCCCGGGACTTTCAATGAGCAGTTCTTC; CDR3aa: CASSFPGTFNEQFF
abundance: NA; v_gene: TRBV18; d_gene: TRBD1; j_gene: TRBJ1-1; CDR3nt: TGTGCCAGCTCCCAAACAGGGGCCACTGAAGCTTTCTTT; CDR3aa: CASSQTGATEAFF
abundance: NA; v_gene: TRBV5-1; d_gene: NA; j_gene: TRBJ2-3; CDR3nt: TGCGCCAGCAGCTTGTCCTGGGCCCGCACAGATACGCAGTATTTT; CDR3aa: CASSLSWARTDTQYF
abundance: NA; v_gene: TRBV6-1; d_gene: NA; j_gene: TRBJ1-1; CDR3nt: TGTGCCAGCAGCCTGACATGGCTTAGCACTGAAGCTTTCTTT; CDR3aa: CASSLTWLSTEAFF